This T cell receptor (beta chain) emerged from a study of human T cells and chemical hapten exposure. Study-wide background: Weekly diphenylcyclopropenone doses were given to patients' scalps across the roughly 25-week study. 0.01% DPC was applied to the upper back in patch tests, which were read at 6 days.

Time point specified: pre-sensitization, week 0. Treatment described: therapeutic diphenylcyclopropenone sensitization with weekly scalp DPC. Unique molecular identifiers were attached to individual cDNA molecules within the library. From the RACE reads, TCRdb called clonotypes with MiXCR, one entry per CDR3 protein. Among a few hundred thousand distinct CDR3 sequences listed, roughly 6% were seen once. The CDR3 runs to 13 residues. Germline V gives CDR1 DFQATT, CDR2 SNEGSKA (reference sequence). Trimming took 6 bases from V and 8 from J, leaving 14 bases between them. This clonotype was sampled from a woman in her late teens or twenties with alopecia areata. Some clones in this sample may be carry-over from other donors' samples. The J gene is TRBJ1-6, the V gene TRBV20-1; TRBD1 might be the D (5 bases). This specimen consisted of whole blood, obtained in connection with sensitization to the hapten diphenylcyclopropenone (DPC). Here the CDR3 reads CSAYGREHSPLHF. CDR3 coding DNA: TGCAGTGCCTACGGCAGGGAGCATTCACCCCTCCACTTT.